This TCR beta chain is drawn from a study of response to subunit inactivated influenza vaccine. The germline V and J ends were trimmed by 2 bases and 0 bases, with 11 bases remaining between them. The CDR3 is 16 amino acids. A note on this clonotype: Antigen specificity is unknown.

Study-wide results and caveats: The authors put forward the suggestion that each seasonal influenza vaccination may bring in only a limited number of new T cells.

TCRdb passed the RT-PCR reads through MiXCR, listing each CDR3 protein once. The sample yields around 650,000 distinct CDR3 sequences, 15% to 19% seen once. This TCR was recovered from a man in his fifties or sixties who received an inactivated influenza vaccine. The sequencing used PBMCs from blood, collected 11 to 12 days after vaccination. The chain is built from TRBV12-3 or TRBV12-4 and TRBJ2-1; perhaps TRBD2 as D (5 bases). CDR3 coding DNA: TGTGCCAGCAGTTTATCCCCTCGGGGCTCCTACAATGAGCAGTTCTTC. This encodes CASSLSPRGSYNEQFF.